These T cell receptor beta chains were read from a single sample in a study of vaccination and CD4 T cells after COVID-19. These receptors' targets are unknown. TCRdb redid the calling of the PCR reads with MiXCR, one entry per CDR3 protein. Counted here are approximately 8,600 distinct CDR3 sequences, 45% to 55% occurring once; the ten biggest clones make up roughly 30%. Sample: CD4+ T cells from blood, cultured in vitro. The receptors stem from a human donor in good health. Each CDR3 is given with its conserved first and last residue. The order of the fields is D gene, J gene, clone size, V gene, CDR3 DNA, CDR3 protein. D genes are given only for firm matches. Where a row states a size, it is once, few, many or the class of an expanded clone; other rows omit it.

>TRBD1|TRBJ1-6|.|TRBV20-1
TGCAGTGCTCGTACAGGGGGCGGCGATTCACCCCTCCACTTT
CSARTGGGDSPLHF
>TRBD1|TRBJ1-5|.|TRBV19
TGTGCCAGTAGTCTCACATTGACAGGGTCCAATCAGCCCCAGCATTTT
CASSLTLTGSNQPQHF
>.|TRBJ2-5|once|TRBV5-5
TGTGCCAGCAGCCCGGGCCCCCACCAGGAGACCCAGTACTTC
CASSPGPHQETQYF
>.|TRBJ1-2|few|TRBV19
TGTGCCAGTAGTCGCGACCCCGGGAACTATGGCTACACCTTC
CASSRDPGNYGYTF
>TRBD1|TRBJ1-2|.|TRBV20-1
TGCAGTGCTAGAGGGGGGACAGCGGTCTATGGCTACACCTTC
CSARGGTAVYGYTF
>TRBD2|TRBJ2-1|.|TRBV10-3
TGTGCCATCAGTGAGCCGGCGGGAGCCTACAATGAGCAGTTCTTC
CAISEPAGAYNEQFF
>.|TRBJ1-5|few|TRBV28
TGTGCCAGCAGTTTAGAGGTAGGACACGGCAATCAGCCCCAGCATTTT
CASSLEVGHGNQPQHF
>.|TRBJ2-7|.|TRBV14
TGTGCCAGCAGCCAAGGATACGAGCAGTACTTC
CASSQGYEQYF
>TRBD1|TRBJ1-6|few|TRBV20-1
TGCAGTGCTAGGATCGGACAGGGATATTCACCCCTCCACTTT
CSARIGQGYSPLHF
>TRBD2|TRBJ2-3|few|TRBV19
TGTGCCAGTGGCCAGGGACTAGCGGGAGGGCCTCGCACAGATACGCAGTATTTT
CASGQGLAGGPRTDTQYF
>.|TRBJ1-5|few|TRBV7-9
TGTGCCAGCAGCTTAGGAGGGAGCACCAATCAGCCCCAGCATTTT
CASSLGGSTNQPQHF
>TRBD1|TRBJ2-2|.|TRBV10-3
TGTGCCATCAGTACACAGGGGGGCGCCGGGGAGCTGTTTTTT
CAISTQGGAGELFF
>TRBD2|TRBJ2-2|.|TRBV15
TGTGCCACCAGCAGAGATAGCGGGGGGGCCTCTGGCGGGGAGCTGTTTTTT
CATSRDSGGASGGELFF
>TRBD2|TRBJ2-3|.|TRBV7-2
TGTGCCAGCAGCTTAGGGCTAGCGGGGGGGCAAGATACGCAGTATTTT
CASSLGLAGGQDTQYF
>TRBD1|TRBJ1-1|.|TRBV7-9
TGTGCCAGCAGCTTAATGGACAGGATGAACACTGAAGCTTTCTTT
CASSLMDRMNTEAFF
>TRBD2|TRBJ2-1|.|TRBV29-1
TGCAGCGTTGAGTTGGGGGCTAGCGGGAGTGGTGAGCAGTTCTTC
CSVELGASGSGEQFF
>TRBD2|TRBJ2-7|.|TRBV7-2
TGTGCCAGCAGCGGAGCGGGAGGGCCCTACGAGCAGTACTTC
CASSGAGGPYEQYF
>.|TRBJ2-3|few|TRBV6-1
TGTGCCAGCTTTACTTCGGAGGGTAGACCAGATACGCAGTATTTT
CASFTSEGRPDTQYF
>.|TRBJ2-5|.|TRBV7-6
TGTGCCAGCAGCAACGTAGTGGAGGAGACCCAGTACTTC
CASSNVVEETQYF
>.|TRBJ1-1|.|TRBV12-3/TRBV12-4
TGTGCCAGCAGTATCTGGGGGCTGGACACTGAAGCTTTCTTT
CASSIWGLDTEAFF
>.|TRBJ1-2|.|TRBV2
TGTGCCAGCAGCCCCGGGACCCCAGGCTACACCTTC
CASSPGTPGYTF
>.|TRBJ2-1|.|TRBV11-3
TGTGCCAGCAGCTTGGGGGGGCTGTCGTGGAATGAGCAGTTCTTC
CASSLGGLSWNEQFF
>.|TRBJ2-1|.|TRBV7-9
TGTGCCAGCAGCTTAGTCCTGGGCGAATACAATGAGCAGTTCTTC
CASSLVLGEYNEQFF
>.|TRBJ2-3|few|TRBV4-3
TGCGCCAGCAGCCAAGGCAGTATTTGGGGCACAGATACGCAGTATTTT
CASSQGSIWGTDTQYF
>.|TRBJ2-3|.|TRBV20-1
TGCAGTGCTCCCCATGTGGAGTCGGGCACAGATACGCAGTATTTT
CSAPHVESGTDTQYF
>.|TRBJ2-1|.|TRBV2
TGTGCCAGCAGCAAGGGACACGGAGTTCTTGAGCAGTTCTTC
CASSKGHGVLEQFF
>TRBD1|TRBJ1-6|once|TRBV7-2
TGTGCCAGCAGCTCCTCGGACAGGGTCAGAAATTCACCCCTCCACTTT
CASSSSDRVRNSPLHF
>TRBD1|TRBJ1-1|few|TRBV19
TGTGCCAGTAGTATCGGGACAGCAAACACTGAAGCTTTCTTT
CASSIGTANTEAFF
>TRBD1|TRBJ1-2|few|TRBV20-1
TGCAGTGCTGTTACAGGGGTAGGCTATGGCTACACCTTC
CSAVTGVGYGYTF
>.|TRBJ1-5|few|TRBV28
TGTGCCAGCAGTTTCGATAGCAATCAGCCCCAGCATTTT
CASSFDSNQPQHF
>.|TRBJ1-4|.|TRBV6-1
TGTGCCAGCAGTCCCCGGGCCGGACGCGGGGTCAATGAAAAACTGTTTTTT
CASSPRAGRGVNEKLFF
>.|TRBJ2-3|.|TRBV18
TGTGCCAGCTCGGATGGTCCCGCAGATACGCAGTATTTT
CASSDGPADTQYF
>.|TRBJ1-2|.|TRBV6-5
TGTGCCAGCAGTTTGGCGGGTTCTAACTATGGCTACACCTTC
CASSLAGSNYGYTF
>TRBD2|TRBJ2-2|.|TRBV10-1
TGCGCCAGCAGTGGCGAGCGGGGGCCCACCGGGGAGCTGTTTTTT
CASSGERGPTGELFF
>.|TRBJ2-5|.|TRBV6-5
TGTGCCAGCAGTTCCCGACATAGCCAAGAGACCCAGTACTTC
CASSSRHSQETQYF
>.|TRBJ1-2|.|TRBV27
TGTGCCAGCAGTTTATACCCCGGCCAGGGTTCGGGCTACACCTTC
CASSLYPGQGSGYTF
>TRBD2|TRBJ2-3|few|TRBV6-5
TGTGCCAGCAGTTACTCTACACTAGCGGGAGGAGGGGATACGCAGTATTTT
CASSYSTLAGGGDTQYF
>TRBD1|TRBJ1-2|few|TRBV6-1
TGTGCCAGCAGTGAAAGGACAGGGGCGTATGGCTACACCTTC
CASSERTGAYGYTF
>.|TRBJ1-2|few|TRBV20-1
TGCAGTGCTAGAGCACATCGGTTGGCTGGTGGCTACACCTTC
CSARAHRLAGGYTF
>.|TRBJ1-2|.|TRBV6-1
TGTGCCAGCAGCAGAACACGGGACCACTATGGCTACACCTTC
CASSRTRDHYGYTF
>TRBD2|TRBJ2-1|few|TRBV20-1
TGCAGTGCCGAACTAGCGGGAGGGTACAATGAGCAGTTCTTC
CSAELAGGYNEQFF
>.|TRBJ2-3|.|TRBV24-1
TGTGCCACCCAGGAGGTTGGGGATACGCAGTATTTT
CATQEVGDTQYF
>TRBD2|TRBJ2-1|few|TRBV10-3
TGTGCCATCACCACTAGCGGGGGACTCAATGAGCAGTTCTTC
CAITTSGGLNEQFF
>.|TRBJ2-5|.|TRBV5-1
TGCGCCAGTAGCTTAAGGCAGCCCGGGGTGACCCAGTACTTC
CASSLRQPGVTQYF
>TRBD2|TRBJ2-1|.|TRBV15
TGTGCCACCAGTAGCGGGGGGGCTTACAATGAGCAGTTCTTC
CATSSGGAYNEQFF
>.|TRBJ1-1|.|TRBV20-1
TGCAGTGCTAGTTCGGTGGGTTTCGACACTGAAGCTTTCTTT
CSASSVGFDTEAFF
>TRBD1|TRBJ2-5|.|TRBV7-9
TGTGCCAGCAGCACGGACAGGACCACCAGGGAGACCCAGTACTTC
CASSTDRTTRETQYF
>.|TRBJ2-3|.|TRBV28
TGTGCCAGCAGTTTATCAGGGGTCGGGACAGATACGCAGTATTTT
CASSLSGVGTDTQYF
>.|TRBJ1-5|.|TRBV10-3
TGTGCCATCAGTGAACGAGTAGCTGAGCCCCAGCATTTT
CAISERVAEPQHF
>.|TRBJ2-3|.|TRBV7-2
TGTGCCAGCAGCTTAGTTCCGGGACGTAGCACAGATACGCAGTATTTT
CASSLVPGRSTDTQYF
>.|TRBJ2-7|.|TRBV7-9
TGTGCCAGCAGCGGAGGGGCCAGTTACGAGCAGTACTTC
CASSGGASYEQYF
>.|TRBJ1-5|.|TRBV7-2
TGTGCCAGCAGCATAGGGACAACTACCAATCAGCCCCAGCATTTT
CASSIGTTTNQPQHF
>.|TRBJ1-6|few|TRBV6-2/TRBV6-3
TGTGCCAGCACATCCCACCTTACGAGGGATAATTCACCCCTCCACTTT
CASTSHLTRDNSPLHF